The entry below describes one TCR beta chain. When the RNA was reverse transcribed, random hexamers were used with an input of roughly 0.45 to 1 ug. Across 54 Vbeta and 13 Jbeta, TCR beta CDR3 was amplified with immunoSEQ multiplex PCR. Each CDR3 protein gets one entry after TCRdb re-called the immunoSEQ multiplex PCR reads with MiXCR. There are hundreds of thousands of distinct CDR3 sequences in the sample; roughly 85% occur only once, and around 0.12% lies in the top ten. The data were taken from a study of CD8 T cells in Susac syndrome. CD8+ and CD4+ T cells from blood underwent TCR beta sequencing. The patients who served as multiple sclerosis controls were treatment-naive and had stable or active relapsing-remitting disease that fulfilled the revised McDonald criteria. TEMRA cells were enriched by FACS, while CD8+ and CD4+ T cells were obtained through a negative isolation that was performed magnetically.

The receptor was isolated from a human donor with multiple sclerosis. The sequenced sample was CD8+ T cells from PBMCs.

Written as DNA, the CDR3 is TGCGCCAGCAGCCCTGACAGGGGGAATGAAAAACTGTTTTTT. It translates to CASSPDRGNEKLFF. The chain recombines TRBV4-1 with TRBJ1-4; TRBD1 matches 9 bases. CDR3 length: 14 amino acids. The germline CDR1 and CDR2 sequences are MGHRA and YSYEKL. Trimming at V came to 4 bases and at J to 5 bases, leaving 2 bases not matched to a gene.